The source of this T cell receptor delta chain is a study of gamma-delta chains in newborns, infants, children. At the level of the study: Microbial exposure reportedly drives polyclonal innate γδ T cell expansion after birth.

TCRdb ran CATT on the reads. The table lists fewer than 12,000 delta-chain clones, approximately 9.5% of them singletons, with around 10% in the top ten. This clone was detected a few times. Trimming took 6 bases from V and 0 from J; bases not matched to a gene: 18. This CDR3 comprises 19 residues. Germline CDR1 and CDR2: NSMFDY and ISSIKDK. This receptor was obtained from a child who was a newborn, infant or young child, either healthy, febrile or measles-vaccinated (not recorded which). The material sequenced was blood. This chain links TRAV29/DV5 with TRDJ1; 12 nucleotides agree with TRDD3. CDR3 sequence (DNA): TGTGCAGGAGTTCCTACGGGTTACTGGGGGATACTCGACACCGATAAACTCATCTTT. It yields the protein CAGVPTGYWGILDTDKLIF.